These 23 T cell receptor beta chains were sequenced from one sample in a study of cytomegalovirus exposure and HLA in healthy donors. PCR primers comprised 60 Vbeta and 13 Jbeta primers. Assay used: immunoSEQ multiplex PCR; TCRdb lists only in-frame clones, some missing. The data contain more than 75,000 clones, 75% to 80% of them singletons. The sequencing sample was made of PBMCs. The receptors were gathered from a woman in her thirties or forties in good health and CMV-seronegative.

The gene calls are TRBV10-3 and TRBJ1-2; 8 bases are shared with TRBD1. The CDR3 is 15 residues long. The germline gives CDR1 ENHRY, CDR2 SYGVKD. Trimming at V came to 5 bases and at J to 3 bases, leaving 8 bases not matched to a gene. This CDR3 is CAISRDRTPHYGYTF. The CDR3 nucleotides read TGTGCCATCAGTCGGGACAGGACCCCCCACTATGGCTACACCTTC.

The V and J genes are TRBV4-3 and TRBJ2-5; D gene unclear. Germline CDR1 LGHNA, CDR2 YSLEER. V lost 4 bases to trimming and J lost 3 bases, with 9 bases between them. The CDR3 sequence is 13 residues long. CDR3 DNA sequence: TGCGCCAGCAGCCGCGGCAGAGAAGAGACCCAGTACTTC. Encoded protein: CASSRGREETQYF.

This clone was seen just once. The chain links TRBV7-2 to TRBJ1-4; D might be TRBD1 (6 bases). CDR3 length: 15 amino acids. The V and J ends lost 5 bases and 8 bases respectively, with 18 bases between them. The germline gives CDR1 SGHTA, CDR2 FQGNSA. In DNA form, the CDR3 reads TGTGCCAGCAGCGGCAGACAGGCCTCTGGGGAAAAACTGTTTTTT. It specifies CASSGRQASGEKLFF.

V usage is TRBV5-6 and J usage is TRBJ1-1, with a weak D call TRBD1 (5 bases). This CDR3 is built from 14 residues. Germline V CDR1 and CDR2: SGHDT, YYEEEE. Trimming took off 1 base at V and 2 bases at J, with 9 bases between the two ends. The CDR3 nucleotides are TGTGCCAGCAGCTTGAGGCAGGGTAACACTGAAGCTTTCTTT. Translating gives CASSLRQGNTEAFF.

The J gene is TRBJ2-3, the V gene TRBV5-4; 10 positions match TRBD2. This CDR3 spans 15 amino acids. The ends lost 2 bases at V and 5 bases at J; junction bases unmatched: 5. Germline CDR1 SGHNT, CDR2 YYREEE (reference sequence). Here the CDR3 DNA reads TGTGCCAGCAGCTTAGCGGGGGGGCAGGGAGATACGCAGTATTTT. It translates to CASSLAGGQGDTQYF.

In DNA, the CDR3 is TGTGCCAGCAGCTCGGGACAGGGGTTAGATGGCTACACCTTC. It specifies CASSSGQGLDGYTF. This rearrangement joins TRBV13 to TRBJ1-2; TRBD1 aligns across 10 bases. The CDR3 is 14 residues long. Germline V lookup: CDR1 PRHDT, CDR2 FYEKMQ (reference sequence). J lost 6 bases, V lost 4 bases, and 5 bases had no gene match. The full variable domain, rest sourced from reference TRBV13 and TRBJ1-2, is AAGVIQSPRHLIKEKRETATLKCYPIPRHDTVYWYQQGPGQDPQFLISFYEKMQSDKGSIPDRFSAQQFSDYHSELNMSSLELGDSALYFCASSSGQGLDGYTFGSGTRLTVV.

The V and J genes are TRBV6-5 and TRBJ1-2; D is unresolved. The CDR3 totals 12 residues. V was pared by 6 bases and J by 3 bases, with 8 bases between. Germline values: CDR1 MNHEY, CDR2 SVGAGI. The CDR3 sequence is CASRTTDYGYTF. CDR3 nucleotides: TGTGCCAGCAGGACCACAGACTATGGCTACACCTTC.

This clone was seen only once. CDR3 protein: CASSRGGFATNEKLFF. In DNA form, the CDR3 reads TGTGCCAGCAGCAGAGGAGGATTTGCAACTAATGAAAAACTGTTTTTT. This chain joins TRBV9 and TRBJ1-4; no definite D call. V lost 4 bases, J lost 0 bases, and 13 bases lay in between. The CDR3 sequence is 16 residues long. CDR1 and CDR2 from the germline V gene are SGDLS and YYNGEE.

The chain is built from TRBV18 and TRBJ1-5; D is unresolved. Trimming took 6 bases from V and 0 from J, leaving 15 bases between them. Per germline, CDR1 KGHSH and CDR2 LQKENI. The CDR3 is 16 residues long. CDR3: CASSPGRLFSNQPQHF. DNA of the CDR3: TGTGCCAGCTCCCCGGGTAGGTTGTTTAGCAATCAGCCCCAGCATTTT.

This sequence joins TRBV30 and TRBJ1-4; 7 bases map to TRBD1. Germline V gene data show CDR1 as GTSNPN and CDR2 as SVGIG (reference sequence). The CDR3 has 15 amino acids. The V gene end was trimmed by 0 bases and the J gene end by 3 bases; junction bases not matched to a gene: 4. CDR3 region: CAWSVSGTANEKLFF. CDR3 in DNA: TGTGCCTGGAGTGTCTCTGGGACAGCTAATGAAAAACTGTTTTTT.

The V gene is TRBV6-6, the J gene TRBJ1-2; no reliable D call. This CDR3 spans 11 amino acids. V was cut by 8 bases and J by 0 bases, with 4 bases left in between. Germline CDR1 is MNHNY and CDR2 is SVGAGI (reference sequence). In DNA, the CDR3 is TGTGCCAGCGGCCCTAACTATGGCTACACCTTC. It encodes CASGPNYGYTF.

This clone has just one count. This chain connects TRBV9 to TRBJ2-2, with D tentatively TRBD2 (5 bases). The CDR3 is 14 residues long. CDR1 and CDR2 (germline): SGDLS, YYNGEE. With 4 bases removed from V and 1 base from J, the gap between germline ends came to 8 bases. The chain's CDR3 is CASSLEGNTGELFF. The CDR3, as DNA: TGTGCCAGCAGCCTCGAGGGGAACACCGGGGAGCTGTTTTTT.

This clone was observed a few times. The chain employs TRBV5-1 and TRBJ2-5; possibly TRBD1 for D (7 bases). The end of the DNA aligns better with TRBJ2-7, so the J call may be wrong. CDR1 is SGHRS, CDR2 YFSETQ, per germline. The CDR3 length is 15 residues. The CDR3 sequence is CASSSGQVVGGEQYF. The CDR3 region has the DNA TGCGCCAGCAGCAGCGGACAGGTGGTGGGAGGCGAGCAGTACTTC.

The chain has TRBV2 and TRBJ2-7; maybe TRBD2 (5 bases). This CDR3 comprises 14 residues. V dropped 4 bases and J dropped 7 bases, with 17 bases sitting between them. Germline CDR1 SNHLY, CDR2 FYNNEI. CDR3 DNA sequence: TGTGCCAGCAGTGTAACAGCCACGGCGGGTGAGCAGTACTTC. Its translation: CASSVTATAGEQYF.

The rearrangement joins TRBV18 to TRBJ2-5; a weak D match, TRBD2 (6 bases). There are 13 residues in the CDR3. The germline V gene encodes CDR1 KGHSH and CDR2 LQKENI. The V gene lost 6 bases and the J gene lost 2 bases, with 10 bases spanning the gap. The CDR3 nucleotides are TGTGCCAGCTCGCCGGGGGTACAAGAGACCCAGTACTTC. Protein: CASSPGVQETQYF.

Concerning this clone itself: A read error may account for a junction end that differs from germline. The DNA of the CDR3 is TGTGCCAGCAGGAGGCGGAACCCCGGGGAGCTGTTTTTT. Its protein is CASRRRNPGELFF. V and J are TRBV2 and TRBJ2-2; D is ambiguous. CDR3 length: 13 amino acids. Germline CDR1 SNHLY, CDR2 FYNNEI. The variable domain in full, with the rest retrieved from reference TRBV2 and TRBJ2-2, is EPEVTQTPSHQVTQMGQEVILRCVPISNHLYFYWYRQILGQKVEFLVSFYNNEISEKSEIFDDQFSVERPDGSNFTLKIRSTKLEDSAMYFCASRRRNPGELFFGEGSRLTVL.

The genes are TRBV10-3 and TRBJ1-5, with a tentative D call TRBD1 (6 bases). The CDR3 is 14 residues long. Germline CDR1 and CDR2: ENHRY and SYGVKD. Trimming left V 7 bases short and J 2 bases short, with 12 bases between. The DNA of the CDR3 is TGTGCCATCAAGCAGGGGTCGGGCAATCAGCCCCAGCATTTT. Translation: CAIKQGSGNQPQHF.

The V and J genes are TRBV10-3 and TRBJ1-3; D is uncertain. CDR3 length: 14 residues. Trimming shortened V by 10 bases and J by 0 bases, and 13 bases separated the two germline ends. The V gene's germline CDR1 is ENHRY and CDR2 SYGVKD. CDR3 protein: CATFTPSSGNTIYF. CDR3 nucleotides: TGTGCCACCTTCACGCCGAGCTCTGGAAACACCATATATTTT.

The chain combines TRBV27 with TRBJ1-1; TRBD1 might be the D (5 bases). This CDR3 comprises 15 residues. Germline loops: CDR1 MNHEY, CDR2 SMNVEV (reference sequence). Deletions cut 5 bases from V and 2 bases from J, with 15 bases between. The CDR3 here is CASSAHRLGNTEAFF. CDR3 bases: TGTGCCAGCAGTGCCCACAGGTTAGGAAACACTGAAGCTTTCTTT.

DNA for the CDR3: TGCGCCAGCAGTCGACTAGCGGGGGGGTGGAATGAGCAGTTCTTC. Translation gives CASSRLAGGWNEQFF. The chain has TRBV5-1 and TRBJ2-1; 14 bases fit TRBD2. From germline, CDR1 is SGHRS and CDR2 YFSETQ. The V and J ends lost 5 bases and 7 bases, in that order; junction bases with no gene match: 5. This CDR3 spans 15 amino acids.

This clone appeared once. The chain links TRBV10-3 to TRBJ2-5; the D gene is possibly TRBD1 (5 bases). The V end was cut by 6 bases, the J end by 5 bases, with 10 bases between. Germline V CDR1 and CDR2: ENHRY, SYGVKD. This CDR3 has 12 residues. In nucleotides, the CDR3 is TGTGCCATCAGGGGGCTCTCCGAGACCCAGTACTTC. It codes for CAIRGLSETQYF.

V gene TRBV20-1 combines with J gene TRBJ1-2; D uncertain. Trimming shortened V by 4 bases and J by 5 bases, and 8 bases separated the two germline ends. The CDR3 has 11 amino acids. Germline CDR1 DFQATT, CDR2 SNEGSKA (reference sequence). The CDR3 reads CSAMGGYGYTF. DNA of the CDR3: TGCAGTGCTATGGGAGGTTATGGCTACACCTTC.

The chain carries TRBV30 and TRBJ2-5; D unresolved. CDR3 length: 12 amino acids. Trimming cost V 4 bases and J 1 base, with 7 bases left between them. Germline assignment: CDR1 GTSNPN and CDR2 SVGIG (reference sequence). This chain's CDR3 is CAWTRSQETQYF. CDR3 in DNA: TGTGCCTGGACGAGGAGCCAAGAGACCCAGTACTTC.